The following is a T cell receptor (beta chain) sequence with its context. This entry is derived from a study of blood T cell repertoires in COVID-19. The germline V gene has CDR1 SEHNR and CDR2 FQNEAQ (reference sequence). This CDR3 region has 17 residues. V lost 2 bases, J lost 8 bases, and 10 bases stayed unmatched. Here immunoSEQ multiplex PCR was the method, and the copy in TCRdb shows in-frame clones only, minus some. The sample contains some 60,000 clones, about 83% of which appear only once. V gene TRBV7-9 combines with J gene TRBJ2-1, with 12 positions matching TRBD2. This TCR was recovered from a woman older than 75 with acute or convalescent COVID-19. The specimen sequenced was peripheral blood. CDR3 nucleotides: TGTGCCAGCAGCTTACCCCTAGCGGGGGGGGATTGGCATGAGCAGTTCTTC. Protein product: CASSLPLAGGDWHEQFF.